The text below deals with one T cell receptor (beta chain). The antigen is undetermined. In the same sample, other DNA sequences code for this CDR3. This sample was included in a study of cytomegalovirus exposure and HLA in healthy donors. General study points: Later analysis identified several of the most significant clusters that appeared linked to common viral pathogens. Rare sequences made up most TCRs, while some public TCRs were found in many donors.

CDR1 is LGHNT and CDR2 is FRNRAP in the germline V gene. This CDR3 region has 13 residues. Trimming left V 6 bases short and J 2 bases short, with 8 bases between. PCR employed 60 Vbeta and 13 Jbeta primers. Per the authors' pipeline: Counted up in a later analysis, unique TCR beta chains came to 65 million to 100 million, with around 10 million shared. Assay: immunoSEQ multiplex PCR; the TCRdb copy retains only in-frame clones and omits some. The V and J calls and clone size come from that table; D and trimming were worked out from the DNA. The table shows 130,000 or so clones, with around 80% occurring only once.

The chain joins TRBV12-5 to TRBJ2-1; D not certain. The clonotype originates from a woman in her late teens or twenties in good health and CMV-seropositive. The specimen sequenced was PBMCs. The CDR3 nucleotides read TGTGCTAGTGGCCTAGGAGCCTACAATGAGCAGTTCTTC. It is translated as CASGLGAYNEQFF.